This TCR beta chain was identified in a study of shared clonotypes between healthy human individuals. Study-wide findings and caveats: A generally larger estimated richness was seen in naive subsets than in memory subsets.

The V gene's germline CDR1 is LGHNA and CDR2 YSLEER. This CDR3 has 13 amino acids. V lost 0 bases and J 6 bases, leaving 7 bases between the germline ends. Using immunoSEQ multiplex PCR, the repertoire was profiled, and TCRdb retains in-frame clones only, with some absent. The data hold about 2,500,000 clones, with 85% to 95% observed a single time. A word on this clone: The target antigen is unknown.

Sequencing was performed on naive CD4+ T cells sorted from blood. Regarding subset: CD45RA+ positively selected. This TCR was sampled from a man between 18 and 29 years old in good health. The chain couples TRBV4-3 to TRBJ2-3; D is ambiguous. CDR3 in amino acids: CASSQDAWDTQYF. For the CDR3, the DNA is TGCGCCAGCAGCCAAGATGCTTGGGATACGCAGTATTTT.